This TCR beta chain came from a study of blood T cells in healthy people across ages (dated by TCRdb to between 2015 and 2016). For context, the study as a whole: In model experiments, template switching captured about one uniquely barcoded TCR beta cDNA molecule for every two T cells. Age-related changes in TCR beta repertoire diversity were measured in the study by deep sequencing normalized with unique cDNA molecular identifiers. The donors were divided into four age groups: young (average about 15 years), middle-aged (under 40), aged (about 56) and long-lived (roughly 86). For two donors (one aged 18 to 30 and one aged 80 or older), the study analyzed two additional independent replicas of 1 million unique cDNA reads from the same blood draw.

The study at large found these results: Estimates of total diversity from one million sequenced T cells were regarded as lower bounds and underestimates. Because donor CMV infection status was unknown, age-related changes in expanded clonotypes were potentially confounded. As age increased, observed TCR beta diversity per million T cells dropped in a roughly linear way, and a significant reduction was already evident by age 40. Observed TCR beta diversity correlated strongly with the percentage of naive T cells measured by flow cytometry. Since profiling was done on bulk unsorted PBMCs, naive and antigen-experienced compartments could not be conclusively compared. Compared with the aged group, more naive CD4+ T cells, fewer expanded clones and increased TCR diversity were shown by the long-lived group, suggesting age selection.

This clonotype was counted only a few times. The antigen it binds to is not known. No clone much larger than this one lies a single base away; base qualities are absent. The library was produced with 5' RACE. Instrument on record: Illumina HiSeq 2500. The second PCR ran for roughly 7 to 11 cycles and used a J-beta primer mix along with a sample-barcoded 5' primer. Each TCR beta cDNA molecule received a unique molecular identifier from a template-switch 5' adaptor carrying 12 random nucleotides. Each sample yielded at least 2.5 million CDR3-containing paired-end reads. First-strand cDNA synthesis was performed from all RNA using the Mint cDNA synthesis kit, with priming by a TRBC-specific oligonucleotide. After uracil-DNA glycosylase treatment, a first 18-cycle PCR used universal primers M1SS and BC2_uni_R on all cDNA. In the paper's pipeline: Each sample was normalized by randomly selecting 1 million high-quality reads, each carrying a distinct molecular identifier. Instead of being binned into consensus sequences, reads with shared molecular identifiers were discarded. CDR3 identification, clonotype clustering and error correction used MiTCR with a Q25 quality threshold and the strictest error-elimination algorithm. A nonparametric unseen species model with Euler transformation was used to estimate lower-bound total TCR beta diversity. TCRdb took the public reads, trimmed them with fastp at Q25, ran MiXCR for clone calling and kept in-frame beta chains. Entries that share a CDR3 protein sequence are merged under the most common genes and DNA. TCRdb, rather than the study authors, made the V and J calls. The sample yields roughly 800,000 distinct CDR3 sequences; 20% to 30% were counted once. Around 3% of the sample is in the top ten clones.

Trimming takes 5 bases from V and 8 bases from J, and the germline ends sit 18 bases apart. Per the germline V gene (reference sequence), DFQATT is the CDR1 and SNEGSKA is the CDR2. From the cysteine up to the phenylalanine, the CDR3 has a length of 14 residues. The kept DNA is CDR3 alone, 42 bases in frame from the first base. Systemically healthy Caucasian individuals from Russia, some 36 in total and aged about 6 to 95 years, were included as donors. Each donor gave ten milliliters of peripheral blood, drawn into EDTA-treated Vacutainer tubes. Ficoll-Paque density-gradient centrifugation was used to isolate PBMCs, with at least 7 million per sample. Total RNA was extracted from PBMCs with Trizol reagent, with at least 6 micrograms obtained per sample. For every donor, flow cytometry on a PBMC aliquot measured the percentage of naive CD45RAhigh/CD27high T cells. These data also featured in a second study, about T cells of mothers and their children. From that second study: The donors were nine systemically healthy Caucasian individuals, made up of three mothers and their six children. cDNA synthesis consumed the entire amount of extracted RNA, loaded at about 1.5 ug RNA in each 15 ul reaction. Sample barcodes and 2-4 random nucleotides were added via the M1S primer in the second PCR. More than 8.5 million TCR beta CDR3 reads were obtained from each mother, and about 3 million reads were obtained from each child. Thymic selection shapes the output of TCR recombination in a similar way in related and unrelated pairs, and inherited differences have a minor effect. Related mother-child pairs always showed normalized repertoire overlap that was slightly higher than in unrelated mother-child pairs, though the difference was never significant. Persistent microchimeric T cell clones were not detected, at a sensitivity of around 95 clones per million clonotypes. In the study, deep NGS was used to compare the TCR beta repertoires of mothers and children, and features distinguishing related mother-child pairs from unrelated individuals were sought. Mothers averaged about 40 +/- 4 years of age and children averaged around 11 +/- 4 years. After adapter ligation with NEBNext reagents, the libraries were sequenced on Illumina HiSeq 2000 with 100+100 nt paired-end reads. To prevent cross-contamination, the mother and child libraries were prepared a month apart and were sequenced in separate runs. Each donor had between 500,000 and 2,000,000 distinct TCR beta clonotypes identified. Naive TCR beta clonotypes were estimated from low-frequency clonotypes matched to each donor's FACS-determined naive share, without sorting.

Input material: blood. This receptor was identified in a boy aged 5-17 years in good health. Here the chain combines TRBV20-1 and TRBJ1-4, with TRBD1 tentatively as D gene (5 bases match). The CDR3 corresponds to CSAGERQGGEKLFF. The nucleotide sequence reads TGCAGTGCTGGTGAGCGGCAGGGAGGCGAAAAACTGTTTTTT.